This passage covers 5 T cell receptor beta chains from one sample sequenced in a study of cytomegalovirus exposure and HLA in healthy donors. Primers included in the PCR were 60 Vbeta and 13 Jbeta primers. Sequenced by immunoSEQ multiplex PCR; TCRdb stores in-frame clones only, minus some. This table has 100,000 to 150,000 clones, roughly 75% appearing once. Source material: PBMCs. These receptors all stem from a man in his thirties or forties in good health and CMV-seronegative.

The gene calls are TRBV7-2 and TRBJ1-2; the D gene is possibly TRBD1 (5 bases). Looked up from germline, CDR1 is SGHTA and CDR2 is FQGNSA. The V gene lost 1 base and the J gene lost 8 bases, with 11 bases spanning the gap. This CDR3 is 13 amino acids long. The CDR3 spells CASSLVGGTGYTF. CDR3 sequence (DNA): TGTGCCAGCAGCTTAGTGGGAGGGACGGGCTACACCTTC.

The chain combines TRBV18 with TRBJ2-3; D may be TRBD1 (6 bases). The CDR3 length is 14 residues. Between the trimmed V and J ends, which lost 3 bases and 1 base, there was a span of 8 bases. The germline V gene has CDR1 KGHSH and CDR2 LQKENI. This CDR3 reads CASSPRTGTDTQYF. The CDR3, as DNA: TGTGCCAGCTCACCCCGGACAGGCACAGATACGCAGTATTTT.

This rearrangement joins TRBV18 to TRBJ2-2, with D tentatively TRBD2 (6 bases). The CDR3 has 16 residues. The ends were cut back, 1 base at V and 1 base at J, with 10 bases in the middle. Germline V gene data show CDR1 as KGHSH and CDR2 as LQKENI. DNA of the CDR3: TGTGCCAGCTCACCACGTGTGGGAGGGAACACCGGGGAGCTGTTTTTT. Translated, it gives CASSPRVGGNTGELFF.

A few counts support this clone. This chain joins TRBV7-9 and TRBJ2-7; 11 bases fit TRBD2. Unmatched junction bases numbered 3, after V lost 2 bases and J lost 6 bases. This CDR3 is 14 amino acids long. Germline CDR1 SEHNR, CDR2 FQNEAQ (reference sequence). The CDR3 sequence: CASSLTSGGSEQYF. The CDR3 DNA reads as TGTGCCAGCAGCTTAACTAGCGGGGGAAGCGAGCAGTACTTC.

This clone was detected only a few times. Other DNA sequences in the same sample also yield this CDR3. The V and J genes are TRBV28 and TRBJ1-3; D uncertain. Trimming took 3 bases from V and 2 from J, leaving 5 bases between them. The length of the CDR3 is 13 residues. The V gene's germline CDR1 is MDHEN and CDR2 SYDVKM. The CDR3 region is CASSFVTGNTIYF. The CDR3, as DNA: TGTGCCAGCAGTTTCGTAACTGGAAACACCATATATTTT.